This T cell receptor (beta chain) appears in the sequencing data of a study of blood T cells in healthy people across ages. This CDR3 contains 16 residues. V was clipped by 1 base and J by 8 bases, with 18 bases between them. Germline V gives CDR1 SGHNT, CDR2 YENEEA. For the second PCR, which ran for 7 to 11 cycles, a sample-barcoded 5' primer and a J-beta primer mix were used. TCRdb reprocessed the 5' RACE reads with MiXCR, giving one entry per CDR3 protein. The data hold 700,000 to 950,000 distinct CDR3 sequences, with about 42% observed a single time. The sequence was collected from a woman between 55 and 75 years old in good health. The gene calls are TRBV11-3 and TRBJ2-1; tentatively, D is TRBD2 (7 bases). Sequencing was performed on blood. The CDR3 is CASSLGRRGLGDEQFF. For the CDR3, the DNA is TGTGCCAGCAGCTTAGGCAGGCGGGGGCTAGGCGATGAGCAGTTCTTC.